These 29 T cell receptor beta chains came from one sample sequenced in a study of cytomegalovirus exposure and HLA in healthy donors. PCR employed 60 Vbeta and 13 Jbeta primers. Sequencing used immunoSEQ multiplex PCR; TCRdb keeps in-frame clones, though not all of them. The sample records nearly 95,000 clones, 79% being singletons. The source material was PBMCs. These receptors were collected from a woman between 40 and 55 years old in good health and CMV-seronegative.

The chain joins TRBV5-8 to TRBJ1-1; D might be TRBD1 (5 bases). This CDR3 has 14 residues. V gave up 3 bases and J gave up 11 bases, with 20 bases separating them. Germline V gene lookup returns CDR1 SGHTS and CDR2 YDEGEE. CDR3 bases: TGTGCCAGCAGCTCCCCGGGCCCGGGGGGTGAGGCTTTCTTT. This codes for CASSSPGPGGEAFF.

DNA for the CDR3: TGTGCCAGCAGGACCTTCGTCGGACTAGCAGACTACAATGAGCAGTTCTTC. Protein product: CASRTFVGLADYNEQFF. The rearrangement links TRBV27 to TRBJ2-1, with 8 bases that match TRBD2. The ends lost 6 bases at V and 3 bases at J; junction bases unmatched: 13. The germline V gene has CDR1 MNHEY and CDR2 SMNVEV (reference sequence). There are 17 residues in the CDR3.

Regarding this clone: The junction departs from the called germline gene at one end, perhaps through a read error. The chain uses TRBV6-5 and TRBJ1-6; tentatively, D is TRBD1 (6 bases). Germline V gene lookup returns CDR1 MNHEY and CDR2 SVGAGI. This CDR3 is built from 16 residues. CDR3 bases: TGTGCCAGCAGTTACTCCCCCGGGGGGCTGGATTCACCCCTCAACTTT. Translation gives CASSYSPGGLDSPLNF.

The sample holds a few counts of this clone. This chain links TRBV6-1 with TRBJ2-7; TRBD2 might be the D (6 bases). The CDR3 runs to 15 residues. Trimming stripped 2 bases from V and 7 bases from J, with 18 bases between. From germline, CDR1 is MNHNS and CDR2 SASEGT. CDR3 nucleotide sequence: TGTGCCAGCAGTGAAACCCCGGAGGGCCGTGATGAGCAGTACTTC. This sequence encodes CASSETPEGRDEQYF.

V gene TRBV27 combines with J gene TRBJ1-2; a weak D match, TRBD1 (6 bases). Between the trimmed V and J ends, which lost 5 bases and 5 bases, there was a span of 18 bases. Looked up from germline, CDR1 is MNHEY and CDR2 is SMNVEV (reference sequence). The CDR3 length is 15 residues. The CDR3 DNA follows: TGTGCCAGCAGTGCTCAAGCGACAGGATCGTATGGCTACACCTTC. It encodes CASSAQATGSYGYTF.

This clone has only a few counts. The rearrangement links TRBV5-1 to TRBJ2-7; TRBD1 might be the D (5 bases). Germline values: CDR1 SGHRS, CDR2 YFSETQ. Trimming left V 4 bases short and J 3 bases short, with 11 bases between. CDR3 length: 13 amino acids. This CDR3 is CASSRGESYEQYF. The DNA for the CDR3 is TGCGCCAGCAGCAGGGGCGAGAGCTACGAGCAGTACTTC.

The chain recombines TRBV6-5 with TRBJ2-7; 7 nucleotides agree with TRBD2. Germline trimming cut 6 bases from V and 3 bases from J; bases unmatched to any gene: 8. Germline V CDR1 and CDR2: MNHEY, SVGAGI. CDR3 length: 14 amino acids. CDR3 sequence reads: CASREGTTYYEQYF. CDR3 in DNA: TGTGCCAGCAGGGAAGGGACTACATACTACGAGCAGTACTTC.

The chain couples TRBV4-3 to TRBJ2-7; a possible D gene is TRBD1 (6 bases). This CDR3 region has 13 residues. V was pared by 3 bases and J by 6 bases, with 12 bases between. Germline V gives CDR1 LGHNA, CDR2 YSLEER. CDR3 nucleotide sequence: TGCGCCAGCAGCCAGTTACAGGGTCGCGAGCAGTACTTC. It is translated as CASSQLQGREQYF.

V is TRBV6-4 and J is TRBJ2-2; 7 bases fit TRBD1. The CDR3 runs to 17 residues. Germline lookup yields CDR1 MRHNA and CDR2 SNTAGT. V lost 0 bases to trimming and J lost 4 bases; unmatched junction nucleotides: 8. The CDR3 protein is CASSDSPDRMSTGELFF. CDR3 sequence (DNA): TGTGCCAGCAGTGACTCACCGGACAGGATGAGCACCGGGGAGCTGTTTTTT.

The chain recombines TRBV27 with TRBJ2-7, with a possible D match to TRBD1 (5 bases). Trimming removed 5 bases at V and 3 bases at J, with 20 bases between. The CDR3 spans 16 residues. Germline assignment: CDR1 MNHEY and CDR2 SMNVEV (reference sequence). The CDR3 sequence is CASSPATVLGFYEQYF. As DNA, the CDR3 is TGTGCCAGCAGTCCGGCGACAGTTCTCGGGTTCTACGAGCAGTACTTC.

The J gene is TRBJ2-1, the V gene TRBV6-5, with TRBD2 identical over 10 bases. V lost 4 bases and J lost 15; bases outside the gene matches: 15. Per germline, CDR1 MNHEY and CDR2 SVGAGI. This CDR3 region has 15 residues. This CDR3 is CASSSITAGGPRPFF. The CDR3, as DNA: TGTGCCAGCAGTTCTATAACAGCGGGGGGGCCTCGTCCGTTCTTC.

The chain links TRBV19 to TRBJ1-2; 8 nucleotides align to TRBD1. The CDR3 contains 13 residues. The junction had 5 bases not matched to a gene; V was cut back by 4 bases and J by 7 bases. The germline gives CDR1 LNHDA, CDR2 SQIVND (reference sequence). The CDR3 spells CASSTGQGAGYTF. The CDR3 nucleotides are TGTGCCAGTAGTACCGGACAGGGAGCTGGCTACACCTTC.

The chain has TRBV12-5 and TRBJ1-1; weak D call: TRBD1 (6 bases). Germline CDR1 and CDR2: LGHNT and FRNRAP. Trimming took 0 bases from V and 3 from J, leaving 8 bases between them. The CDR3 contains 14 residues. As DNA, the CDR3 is TGTGCTAGTGGTTTGGTACAGGGTTACACTGAAGCTTTCTTT. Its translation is CASGLVQGYTEAFF.

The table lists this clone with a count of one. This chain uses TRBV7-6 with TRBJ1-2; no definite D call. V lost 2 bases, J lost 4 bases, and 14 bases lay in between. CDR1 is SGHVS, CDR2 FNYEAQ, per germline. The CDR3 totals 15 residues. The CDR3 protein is CASSLSDSTGYGYTF. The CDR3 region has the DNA TGTGCCAGCAGCTTATCGGACTCGACGGGCTATGGCTACACCTTC.

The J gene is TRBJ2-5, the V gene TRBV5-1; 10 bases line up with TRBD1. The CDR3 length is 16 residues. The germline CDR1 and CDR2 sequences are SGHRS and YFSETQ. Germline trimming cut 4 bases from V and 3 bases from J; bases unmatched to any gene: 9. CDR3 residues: CASSPVPGQGKETQYF. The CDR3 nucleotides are TGCGCCAGCAGCCCCGTCCCGGGACAGGGGAAAGAGACCCAGTACTTC.

The CDR3 sequence is CASGYSPREGNTEAFF. Written as DNA, the CDR3 is TGTGCTAGTGGTTACTCTCCGAGGGAGGGGAACACTGAAGCTTTCTTT. The rearrangement joins TRBV12-5 to TRBJ1-1; no clear D gene. The V and J ends lost 4 bases and 1 base respectively, with 16 bases between them. The CDR3 length is 16 residues. Germline values: CDR1 LGHNT, CDR2 FRNRAP.

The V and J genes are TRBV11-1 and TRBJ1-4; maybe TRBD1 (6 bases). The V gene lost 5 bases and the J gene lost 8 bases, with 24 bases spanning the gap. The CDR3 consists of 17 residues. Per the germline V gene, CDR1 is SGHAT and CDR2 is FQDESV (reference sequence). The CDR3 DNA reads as TGTGCCAGCAGCATCCGGGACACGGGCGAATTCGGCGAAAAACTGTTTTTT. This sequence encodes CASSIRDTGEFGEKLFF. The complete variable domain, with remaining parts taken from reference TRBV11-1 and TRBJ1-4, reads EAEVAQSPRYKITEKSQAVAFWCDPISGHATLYWYRQILGQGPELLVQFQDESVVDDSQLPKDRFSAERLKGVDSTLKIQPAELGDSAMYLCASSIRDTGEFGEKLFFGSGTQLSVL.

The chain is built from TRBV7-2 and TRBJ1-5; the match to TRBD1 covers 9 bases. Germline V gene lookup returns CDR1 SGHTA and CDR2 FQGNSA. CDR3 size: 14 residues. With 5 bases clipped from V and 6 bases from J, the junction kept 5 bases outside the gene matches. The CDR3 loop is CASSPGQGPQPQHF. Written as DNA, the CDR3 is TGTGCCAGCAGCCCGGGACAGGGTCCTCAGCCCCAGCATTTT.

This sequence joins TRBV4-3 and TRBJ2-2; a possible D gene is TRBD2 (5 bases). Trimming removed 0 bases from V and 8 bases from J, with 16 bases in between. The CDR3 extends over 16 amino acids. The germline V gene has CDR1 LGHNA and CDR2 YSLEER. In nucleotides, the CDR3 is TGCGCCAGCAGCCAAGATTTCGCGGGTTTGTCGGGGGAGCTGTTTTTT. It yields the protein CASSQDFAGLSGELFF.

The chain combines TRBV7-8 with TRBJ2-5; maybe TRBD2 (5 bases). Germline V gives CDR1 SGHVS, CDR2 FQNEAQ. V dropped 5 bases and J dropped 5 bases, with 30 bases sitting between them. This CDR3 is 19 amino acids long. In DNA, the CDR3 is TGTGCCAGCAGCGTTAGGTGGTTTCAGCGAAGCGCCTCGGGGGAGACCCAGTACTTC. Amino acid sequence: CASSVRWFQRSASGETQYF.

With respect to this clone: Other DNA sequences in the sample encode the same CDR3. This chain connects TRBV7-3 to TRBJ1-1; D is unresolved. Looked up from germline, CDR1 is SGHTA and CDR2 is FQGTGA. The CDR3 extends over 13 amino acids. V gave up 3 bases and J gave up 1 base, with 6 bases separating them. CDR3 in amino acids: CASSLSGNTEAFF. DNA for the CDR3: TGTGCCAGCAGCTTGTCCGGGAACACTGAAGCTTTCTTT. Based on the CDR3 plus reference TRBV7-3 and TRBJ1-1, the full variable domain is GAGVSQTPSNKVTEKGKYVELRCDPISGHTALYWYRQSLGQGPEFLIYFQGTGAADDSGLPNDRFFAVRPEGSVSTLKIQRTERGDSAVYLCASSLSGNTEAFFGQGTRLTVV.

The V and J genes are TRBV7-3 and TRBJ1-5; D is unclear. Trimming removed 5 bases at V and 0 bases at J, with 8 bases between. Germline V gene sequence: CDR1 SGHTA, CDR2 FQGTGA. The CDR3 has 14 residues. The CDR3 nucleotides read TGTGCCAGCAGCCCCTACCGTAGCAATCAGCCCCAGCATTTT. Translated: CASSPYRSNQPQHF.

CDR3 amino acids: CASSLSAGGLRDEQFF. DNA for the CDR3: TGTGCCAGCAGCCTTAGCGCGGGGGGGCTAAGGGATGAGCAGTTCTTC. The chain couples TRBV7-9 to TRBJ2-1; 9 bases are a match to TRBD2. The CDR3 sequence is 16 residues long. Germline CDR1 is SEHNR and CDR2 is FQNEAQ (reference sequence). V trimming: 5 bases; J trimming: 8 bases; junction bases outside the gene matches: 13.

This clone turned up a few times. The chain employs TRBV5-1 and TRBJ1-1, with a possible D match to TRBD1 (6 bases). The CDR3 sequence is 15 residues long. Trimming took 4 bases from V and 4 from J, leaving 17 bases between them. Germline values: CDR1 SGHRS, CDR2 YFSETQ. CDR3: CASSQLGGGGTEAFF. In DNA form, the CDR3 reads TGCGCCAGCAGCCAATTAGGCGGGGGCGGCACTGAAGCTTTCTTT.

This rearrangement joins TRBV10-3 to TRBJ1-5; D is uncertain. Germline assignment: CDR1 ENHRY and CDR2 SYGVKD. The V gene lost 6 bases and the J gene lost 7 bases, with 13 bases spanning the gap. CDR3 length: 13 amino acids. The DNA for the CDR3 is TGTGCCATCAGATGGGGAGAAGACCAGCCCCAGCATTTT. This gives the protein CAIRWGEDQPQHF.

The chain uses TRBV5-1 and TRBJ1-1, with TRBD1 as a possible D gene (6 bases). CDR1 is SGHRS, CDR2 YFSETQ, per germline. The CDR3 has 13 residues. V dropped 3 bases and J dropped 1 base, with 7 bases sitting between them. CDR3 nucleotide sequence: TGCGCCAGCAGCTCACAGGGGAACACTGAAGCTTTCTTT. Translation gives CASSSQGNTEAFF.

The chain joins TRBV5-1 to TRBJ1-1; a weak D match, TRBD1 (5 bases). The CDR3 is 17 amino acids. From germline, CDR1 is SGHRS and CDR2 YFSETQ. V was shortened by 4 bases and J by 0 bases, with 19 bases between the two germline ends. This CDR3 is CASSPRTGGPLNTEAFF. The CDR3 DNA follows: TGCGCCAGCAGCCCTCGGACGGGGGGTCCACTGAACACTGAAGCTTTCTTT.

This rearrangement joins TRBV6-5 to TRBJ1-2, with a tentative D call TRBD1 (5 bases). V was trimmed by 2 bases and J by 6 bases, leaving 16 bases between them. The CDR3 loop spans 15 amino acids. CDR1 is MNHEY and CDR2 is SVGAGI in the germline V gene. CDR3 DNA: TGTGCCAGCAGTTACACCAGGGCCCTGAGAAATGGCTACACCTTC. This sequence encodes CASSYTRALRNGYTF.

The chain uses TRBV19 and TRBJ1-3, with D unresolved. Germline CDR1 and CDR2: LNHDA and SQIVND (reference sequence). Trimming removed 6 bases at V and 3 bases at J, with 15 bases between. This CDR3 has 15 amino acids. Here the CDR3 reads CASSTFTGGGNTIYF. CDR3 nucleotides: TGTGCCAGTAGCACATTCACGGGAGGTGGAAACACCATATATTTT.